The 15 T cell receptor beta chains below all came from one sample that was sequenced in a study of blood T cell repertoires in COVID-19. The table came from immunoSEQ multiplex PCR; TCRdb's copy has only in-frame clones and leaves some out. The sample carries about 120,000 clones, about nine tenths recorded once. The source material was peripheral blood. The receptors shown here come from a man in his forties or fifties with acute or convalescent COVID-19.

The gene calls are TRBV4-2 and TRBJ1-1; unclear D gene. CDR1 and CDR2 (germline): LGHNA, YNFKEQ. V was shortened by 2 bases and J by 1 base, with 17 bases between the two germline ends. The CDR3 is made up of 17 amino acids. The chain's CDR3 is CASSQFRVAAKNTEAFF. The DNA for the CDR3 is TGTGCCAGCAGCCAATTCCGGGTGGCAGCCAAGAACACTGAAGCTTTCTTT.

The chain carries TRBV5-6 and TRBJ2-1; tentatively, D is TRBD1 (6 bases). V shed 0 bases and J shed 15 bases, with 10 bases lying between them. There are 11 residues in the CDR3. From germline, CDR1 is SGHDT and CDR2 YYEEEE. CDR3 loop: CASSLGGPGFF. The DNA for the CDR3 is TGTGCCAGCAGCTTGGGGGGGCCGGGGTTCTTC.

The chain links TRBV7-2 to TRBJ2-5; 11 bases agree with TRBD2. CDR1 SGHTA and CDR2 FQGNSA come from the germline V gene. V lost 5 bases and J lost 3; bases outside the gene matches: 5. This CDR3 spans 15 amino acids. The CDR3 here is CASSPGTSGKETQYF. DNA of the CDR3: TGTGCCAGCAGCCCAGGGACTAGCGGAAAAGAGACCCAGTACTTC.

This chain joins TRBV6-6 and TRBJ1-1; no firm D call. The CDR3 consists of 14 residues. CDR1 MNHNY and CDR2 SVGAGI come from the germline V gene (reference sequence). V lost 0 bases and J lost 0, with 5 bases in between. CDR3 in DNA: TGTGCCAGCAGTTACTCCGGTATGAACACTGAAGCTTTCTTT. Its protein product is CASSYSGMNTEAFF.

J is TRBJ1-5 and V is TRBV19; D is unresolved. The CDR3 has 14 amino acids. CDR1 LNHDA and CDR2 SQIVND come from the germline V gene (reference sequence). The V gene lost 3 bases and the J gene lost 6 bases, with 12 bases spanning the gap. The chain's CDR3 is CASSMGDKGQPQHF. The CDR3 nucleotides read TGTGCCAGTAGTATGGGAGACAAGGGTCAGCCCCAGCATTTT. The whole variable domain, filled in from reference TRBV19 and TRBJ1-5, reads DGGITQSPKYLFRKEGQNVTLSCEQNLNHDAMYWYRQDPGQGLRLIYYSQIVNDFQKGDIAEGYSVSREKKESFPLTVTSAQKNPTAFYLCASSMGDKGQPQHFGDGTRLSIL.

The chain joins TRBV20-1 to TRBJ1-1; TRBD1 matches at 7 bases. Per the germline V gene, CDR1 is DFQATT and CDR2 is SNEGSKA (reference sequence). Unmatched junction bases numbered 4, after V lost 5 bases and J lost 7 bases. The CDR3 loop spans 11 amino acids. The CDR3 spells CSAQGTVEAFF. The CDR3 bases are TGCAGTGCTCAGGGGACAGTTGAAGCTTTCTTT.

The CDR3 is CASSLAVSRTEAFF. CDR3 nucleotide sequence: TGTGCCAGCAGCTTGGCCGTGTCCCGCACTGAAGCTTTCTTT. The V gene is TRBV5-4, the J gene TRBJ1-1; D uncertain. Trimming took off 0 bases at V and 4 bases at J, with 10 bases between the two ends. In germline, CDR1 is SGHNT, CDR2 YYREEE (reference sequence). This CDR3 has 14 residues.

The V call is TRBV20-1, the J call TRBJ2-1; the D is unclear. The CDR3 loop spans 12 amino acids. Between the trimmed V and J ends, which lost 3 bases and 6 bases, there was a span of 9 bases. Germline CDR1 and CDR2: DFQATT and SNEGSKA (reference sequence). The CDR3 region is CSASSISNEQFF. The DNA for the CDR3 is TGCAGTGCTAGTAGTATTAGCAATGAGCAGTTCTTC.

The gene calls are TRBV10-3 and TRBJ2-7; maybe TRBD2 (5 bases). The CDR3 loop spans 12 amino acids. V dropped 2 bases and J dropped 3 bases, with 5 bases sitting between them. The germline gives CDR1 ENHRY, CDR2 SYGVKD. The DNA for the CDR3 is TGTGCCATCAGTGAGAGCGGCTACGAGCAGTACTTC. Translation gives CAISESGYEQYF.

The chain links TRBV25-1 to TRBJ2-2, with D uncertain. Per germline, CDR1 MGHDK and CDR2 SYGVNS. Trimming shortened V by 2 bases and J by 6 bases, and 4 bases separated the two germline ends. The CDR3 extends over 12 amino acids. The CDR3 bases are TGTGCCAGCAGTGAAATATCCGGGGAGCTGTTTTTT. Residues: CASSEISGELFF.

The genes are TRBV14 and TRBJ2-1, with a weak D call TRBD2 (6 bases). Looked up from germline, CDR1 is SGHDN and CDR2 is FVKESK. The CDR3 has 16 residues. Between the trimmed V and J ends, which lost 3 bases and 7 bases, there was a span of 19 bases. CDR3 residues: CASSQLAFFGANEQFF. The CDR3, as DNA: TGTGCCAGCAGCCAGCTAGCGTTCTTTGGGGCTAATGAGCAGTTCTTC.

Remarks on this clone: A read error may produce the germline difference seen at one junction end. This sequence joins TRBV2 and TRBJ2-7; 9 bases are a match to TRBD1. This CDR3 contains 14 residues. CDR1 and CDR2 (germline): SNHLY, FYNNEI. CDR3 nucleotides: TGTGCCAGCAGTTGGGACAGGGCTTCCTCCGAGCAGTACTTC. Translation: CASSWDRASSEQYF.

This clone was found a few times. V and J are TRBV7-2 and TRBJ1-5; possibly TRBD1 for D (6 bases). V dropped 1 base and J dropped 3 bases, with 10 bases sitting between them. Germline V gives CDR1 SGHTA, CDR2 FQGNSA. The CDR3 totals 15 residues. CDR3 DNA: TGTGCCAGCAGCTTAGAGGGGGGGTACAATCAGCCCCAGCATTTT. Its protein product is CASSLEGGYNQPQHF.

The rearrangement uses TRBV3-1 (or the pseudogene TRBV3-2) and TRBJ2-2, with D possibly matching TRBD1 (6 bases). CDR3 length: 12 residues. V lost 8 bases and J 4 bases, leaving 8 bases between the germline ends. Per germline, CDR1 LGHDT and CDR2 YNNKEL (reference sequence). The DNA for the CDR3 is TGTGCCAGCCTAGGGGGCACCGGGGAGCTGTTTTTT. Translation: CASLGGTGELFF.

This clone was picked up a small number of times. The chain recombines TRBV4-2 with TRBJ1-6, with D perhaps TRBD1 (5 bases). Trimming left V 1 base short and J 8 bases short, with 18 bases between. CDR1 LGHNA and CDR2 YNFKEQ come from the germline V gene. This CDR3 region has 17 residues. In nucleotides, the CDR3 is TGTGCCAGCAGCCAAGGACAGAGATCTCATAATTATTCACCCCTCCACTTT. Amino acid sequence: CASSQGQRSHNYSPLHF.